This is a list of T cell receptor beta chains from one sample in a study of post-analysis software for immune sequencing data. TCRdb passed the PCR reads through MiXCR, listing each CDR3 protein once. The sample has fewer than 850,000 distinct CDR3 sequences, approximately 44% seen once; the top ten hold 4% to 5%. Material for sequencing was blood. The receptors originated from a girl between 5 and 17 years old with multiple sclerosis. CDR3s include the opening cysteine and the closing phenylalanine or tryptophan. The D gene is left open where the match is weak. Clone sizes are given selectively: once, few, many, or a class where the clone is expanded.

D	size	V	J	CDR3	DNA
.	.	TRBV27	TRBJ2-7	CASSSGTLGTTYEQYF	TGTGCCAGCAGTTCCGGGACCCTCGGCACGACCTACGAGCAGTACTTC
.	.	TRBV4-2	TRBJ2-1	CASQGGRQTNERFF	TGTGCCTCCCAAGGGGGACGGCAGACCAATGAGCGGTTCTTC
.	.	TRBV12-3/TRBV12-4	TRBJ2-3	CASSSPPGRPTDTQYF	TGTGCCAGCAGTTCCCCCCCCGGCAGGCCCACAGATACGCAGTATTTT
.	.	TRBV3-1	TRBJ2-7	CASSQVPQGAYEQYF	TGTGCCAGCAGCCAAGTTCCCCAGGGAGCCTACGAGCAGTACTTC
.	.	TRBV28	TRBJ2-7	CASRKPNGRYEQYF	TGTGCCAGCAGAAAACCCAATGGGCGCTACGAGCAGTACTTC
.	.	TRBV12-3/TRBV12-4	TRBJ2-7	CASSRTYYEQYF	TGTGCCAGCAGTAGGACTTACTACGAGCAGTACTTC
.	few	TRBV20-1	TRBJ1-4	CSARDATNEKLFF	TGCAGTGCTAGAGATGCAACTAATGAAAAACTGTTTTTT
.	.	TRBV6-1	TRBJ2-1	CASSANPTTYNEQFF	TGTGCCAGTAGTGCCAACCCGACTACCTACAATGAGCAGTTCTTC
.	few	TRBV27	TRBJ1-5	CASSLWGGGQPQHF	TGTGCCAGCAGTTTATGGGGGGGTGGGCAGCCCCAGCATTTT
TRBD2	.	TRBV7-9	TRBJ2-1	CASSLRTGLAGGGSYNEQFF	TGTGCCAGCAGCTTACGTACGGGGCTAGCGGGAGGAGGCTCCTACAATGAGCAGTTCTTC
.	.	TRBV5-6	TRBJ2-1	CASSPGNINEQFF	TGTGCCAGCAGCCCCGGGAACATCAATGAGCAGTTCTTC
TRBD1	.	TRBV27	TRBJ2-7	CASSPGTAPTEQYF	TGTGCCAGCAGTCCCGGGACAGCCCCTACCGAGCAGTACTTC
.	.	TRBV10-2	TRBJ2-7	CASSLRTVSYEQYF	TGCGCCAGCAGCCTCAGGACGGTCTCCTACGAGCAGTACTTC
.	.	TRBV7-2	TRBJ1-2	CASSSLRQTLCGYTF	TGTGCCAGCAGCTCTCTTAGGCAGACCCTCTGTGGCTACACCTTC
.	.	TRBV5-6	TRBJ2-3	CASGQGGNTQYF	TGTGCCAGCGGGCAGGGAGGAAATACGCAGTATTTT
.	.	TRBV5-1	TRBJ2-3	CASSPGLERYTDTQYF	TGCGCCAGCAGCCCCGGACTCGAGCGTTACACAGATACGCAGTATTTT
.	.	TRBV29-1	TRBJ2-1	CSGNEVNEQFF	TGCAGCGGTAACGAGGTTAATGAGCAGTTCTTC
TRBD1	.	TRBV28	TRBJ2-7	CASSDTGQGGYEQYF	TGTGCCAGCAGTGATACTGGACAGGGGGGGTACGAGCAGTACTTC
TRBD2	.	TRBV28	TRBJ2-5	CASSSGTRVSYF	TGTGCCAGCAGTTCCGGGACTAGAGTTTCGTACTTC
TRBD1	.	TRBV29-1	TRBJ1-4	CSVGQGVTEKLFF	TGCAGCGTGGGACAGGGCGTTACTGAAAAACTGTTTTTT
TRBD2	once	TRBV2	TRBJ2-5	CASRTSGRWQETQYF	TGTGCCAGCCGGACTAGCGGGAGATGGCAAGAGACCCAGTACTTC
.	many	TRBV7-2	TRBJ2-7	CASSRLYEQYF	TGTGCCAGCAGCCGCCTTTACGAGCAGTACTTC